This TCR beta chain emerged from a study of blood T cell repertoires in COVID-19. Measured with immunoSEQ multiplex PCR; TCRdb has only the in-frame clones, and not every one. The repertoire holds approximately 61,000 clones, with over 70% as singletons. The TCR sequence derives from a human donor in a cohort sampled during active COVID-19. Sequencing was done on a sample of peripheral blood.

The CDR3 here is CASSFSSYEQYF. The CDR3 nucleotides are TGTGCCAGCAGCTTTAGCTCCTACGAGCAGTACTTC. The chain has TRBV5-4 and TRBJ2-7, with no clear D. The CDR3 covers 12 residues. Trimming shortened V by 2 bases and J by 0 bases, and 3 bases separated the two germline ends. Per the germline V gene, CDR1 is SGHNT and CDR2 is YYREEE (reference sequence).